This T cell receptor (beta chain) was identified in a study of OX40 agonist ivuxolimab in advanced cancers. Study information: In three patients, partial responses were observed, one with hepatocellular carcinoma and two with cutaneous melanoma.

Clones were read by immunoSEQ multiplex PCR, and TCRdb kept only the in-frame ones, dropping some. This table holds under 90,000 clones, around 83% found once. Germline V gene sequence: CDR1 SGDLS, CDR2 YYNGEE. V shed 0 bases and J shed 3 bases, with 12 bases lying between them. The CDR3 is 15 amino acids. The chain uses TRBV9 and TRBJ1-2; no definite D call. The sequencing here drew on CD4+ or CD8+ T cells sorted from blood, taken in a trial of the OX40 agonist ivuxolimab. The receptor's source is an adult with an advanced solid tumor such as melanoma, head and neck, liver or kidney cancer. This CDR3 reads CASSVDQRADYGYTF. The DNA for the CDR3 is TGTGCCAGCAGCGTAGATCAGAGGGCGGACTATGGCTACACCTTC.